This TCR beta chain was sequenced during a study of CXCR3-negative and CXCR3-positive naive CD8 T cells. Frequency places this clonotype as medium-sized (0.01 to 0.1%). In germline, CDR1 is SGHTA, CDR2 FQGNSA. The CDR3 is made up of 14 amino acids. Through 5' RACE with UMI labels, the TRB cDNA libraries were prepared. One entry per CDR3 protein, without DNA, is what TCRdb gives after re-calling the 5' RACE reads. The sample table sets out approximately 66,000 distinct CDR3 sequences. Those CD8+ T cells considered naive were CD45RO-CCR7+CD27+CD95-. The chain has TRBV7-2 and TRBJ1-2. This clonotype was sampled from a human donor in good health. Some clones in this sample may be carry-over from other donors' samples. Input material: naive CXCR3- CD8+ T cells from blood. Stated subset: CD45RO-CCR7+CD27+CD95- naive CD8+ T cells lacking CXCR3 (TNR3-). CDR3 amino acids: CASSLRKVNYGYTF.